Given below is one T cell receptor beta chain in context. Per the study methods: Estimated nucleated cell counts came from reference gene primer amplification. Some clones are missing from TCRdb's copy, which holds only in-frame ones; the method was immunoSEQ multiplex PCR. V and J calls and clone size are given by that table; D and trimming were obtained from the DNA. The table lists about 130,000 clones, roughly 74% of them singletons, with 5.5% in the top ten. These data are taken from a study of blood T cell repertoires in COVID-19. Study at large: Donors in the United States, Italy and Spain gave samples during acute or convalescent COVID-19. From T cells, B-cell-depleted T cells, or PBMCs came the material, which was cDNA or gDNA.

This CDR3 spans 12 amino acids. With 8 bases removed from V and 6 bases from J, the gap between germline ends came to 13 bases. Germline V gives CDR1 MNHNY, CDR2 SVGAGI (reference sequence). The receptor was isolated from a man aged 60-69 years with acute or convalescent COVID-19. The chain couples TRBV6-6 to TRBJ1-2; tentative D call: TRBD1 (5 bases). Sequencing was carried out using peripheral blood. CDR3 in amino acids: CASSVRGNGYTF. The CDR3 DNA reads as TGTGCCAGCTCTGTCCGGGGGAATGGCTACACCTTC.